This T cell receptor (beta chain) was captured in a study of low-dose radiotherapy and immunotherapy resistance in tumors. Looking at the study overall: Fractions of 1 Gy went to Cohort 2 every two weeks, for 13 Gy over 26 weeks.

Donors were treated with nivolumab, ipilimumab, aspirin, and low-dose cyclophosphamide and radiotherapy. Those who qualified had advanced solid tumors (lacking tumor-infiltrating lymphocytes). Germline CDR1 and CDR2: MNHEY and SVGEGT. The CDR3 loop spans 12 amino acids. V lost 0 bases and J 8 bases, leaving 7 bases between the germline ends. Alpha- and beta-chain coverage of first-strand cDNA came from TRAV- and TRBV-specific primers. With a V-primer adapter and a constant-region primer, TCRs were amplified for 20 PCR cycles. Each CDR3 protein gets one entry after TCRdb re-called the reads with MiXCR. This sample yields under 9,500 distinct CDR3 sequences, of which 84% are seen a single time; roughly 6% belongs to the top ten.

The chain employs TRBV6-2 or TRBV6-3 and TRBJ1-1; D is undetermined. The sequence derives from a human donor with advanced metastatic prostate, ovarian, gallbladder or colorectal cancer (not recorded which). This table probably holds off-target reads from a library built for another chain. CDR3 sequence (DNA): TGTGCCAGCAGTTACTCTGGTTCGGAAGCTTTCTTT. Translating it yields CASSYSGSEAFF.